This TCR beta chain was identified in a study of blood T cell repertoires in COVID-19. Study-wide context: Researchers got acute and convalescent COVID-19 samples from the United States, Italy and Spain. T cells, B-cell-depleted T cells, or PBMCs provided the cDNA or gDNA that served as material.

The CDR3 covers 17 residues. The V gene end was trimmed by 6 bases and the J gene end by 0 bases; junction bases not matched to a gene: 10. Germline V gene lookup returns CDR1 PRHDT and CDR2 FYEKMQ (reference sequence). Methods used by the authors: Cell counts per sample came from amplifying reference gene primers. The repertoire was sequenced with immunoSEQ multiplex PCR; TCRdb's copy has only in-frame clones and lacks some. V and J calls and clone size come straight from that table; D and trimming were deduced from the DNA. The table shows some 56,000 clones, with around 80% occurring only once. The sequence was collected from a woman aged 80 or over with acute or convalescent COVID-19. The chain carries TRBV13 and TRBJ1-3; 8 bases align to TRBD1. The sample comprised peripheral blood. CDR3 in amino acids: CASRSGTGSSSGNTIYF. As DNA, the CDR3 is TGTGCCAGCAGATCCGGGACAGGCTCGAGCTCTGGAAACACCATATATTTT.